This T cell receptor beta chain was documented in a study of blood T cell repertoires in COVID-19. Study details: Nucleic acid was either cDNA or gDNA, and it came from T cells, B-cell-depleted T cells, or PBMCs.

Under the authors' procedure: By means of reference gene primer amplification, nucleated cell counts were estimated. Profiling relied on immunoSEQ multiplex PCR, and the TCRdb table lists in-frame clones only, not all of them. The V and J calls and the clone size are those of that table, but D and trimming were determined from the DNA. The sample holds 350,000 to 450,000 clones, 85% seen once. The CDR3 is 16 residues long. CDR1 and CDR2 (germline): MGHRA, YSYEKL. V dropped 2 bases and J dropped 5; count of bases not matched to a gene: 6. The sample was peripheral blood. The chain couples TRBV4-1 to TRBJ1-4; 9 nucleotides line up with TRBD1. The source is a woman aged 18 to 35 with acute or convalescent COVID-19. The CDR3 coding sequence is TGCGCCAGCAGCCAACCTACGACAGGGGGAAATGAAAAACTGTTTTTT. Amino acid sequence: CASSQPTTGGNEKLFF.